This is a list of T cell receptor beta chains from one sample in a study of a mutant IDH1 vaccine in newly diagnosed glioma. The method was immunoSEQ multiplex PCR; TCRdb's version includes in-frame clones alone and lacks a portion of them. The sample gives approximately 100,000 clones, approximately 90% of which show up once; under 0.7% is in the top ten. This material consisted of PBMCs, taken from a glioma patient treated with radiotherapy, temozolomide or both. The receptor set was obtained from a woman aged 45-60 years with glioma. Both conserved end residues are part of each CDR3. D genes are given only for firm matches. The listing skips clone size in some rows; elsewhere it reads once, few, many or a size class.

D gene	V gene	J gene	clone size	CDR3 protein	CDR3 DNA
.	TRBV7-2	TRBJ2-2	.	CASSQQGFRYTGELFF	TGTGCCAGCAGCCAGCAGGGCTTTCGATACACCGGGGAGCTGTTTTTT
TRBD2	TRBV4-1	TRBJ2-1	.	CASSQPGTSGTFYNEQFF	TGCGCCAGCAGCCAACCCGGGACTAGCGGAACCTTCTACAATGAGCAGTTCTTC
.	TRBV5-1	TRBJ1-2	.	CASSLGQASGYGYTF	TGCGCCAGCAGCTTGGGACAGGCATCTGGCTATGGCTACACCTTC
.	TRBV6-6	TRBJ2-7	.	CASSYSDSAYEQYF	TGTGCCAGCAGTTACTCGGACAGTGCCTACGAGCAGTACTTC
TRBD1	TRBV7-9	TRBJ1-3	.	CASSLQGVNTIYF	TGTGCCAGCAGCTTACAGGGGGTTAACACCATATATTTT
.	TRBV6-6	TRBJ1-5	.	CASGSPYSNQPQHF	TGTGCCAGCGGCTCCCCATATAGCAATCAGCCCCAGCATTTT
TRBD2	TRBV5-1	TRBJ2-1	.	CASRGSGISSYNEQFF	TGCGCCAGCAGAGGAAGCGGGATAAGCTCCTACAATGAGCAGTTCTTC
.	TRBV18	TRBJ2-3	once	CASSPPFTYSSTDTQYF	TGTGCCAGCTCACCACCCTTCACATATTCTAGCACAGATACGCAGTATTTT
.	TRBV19	TRBJ1-5	.	CASSRTVGHSNQPQHF	TGTGCCAGTAGCCGGACAGTTGGACATAGCAATCAGCCCCAGCATTTT
.	TRBV10-3	TRBJ2-1	.	CAISETVNEQFF	TGTGCCATCAGTGAGACCGTCAATGAGCAGTTCTTC
.	TRBV13	TRBJ1-4	.	CASSLTTGAEKLFF	TGTGCCAGCAGCCTGACCACCGGGGCTGAAAAACTGTTTTTT
TRBD2	TRBV6-5	TRBJ2-3	.	CASSYSGLQTDTQYF	TGTGCCAGCAGTTATTCGGGACTACAGACAGATACGCAGTATTTT
TRBD1	TRBV27	TRBJ2-3	.	CASSLWDRVTDTQYF	TGTGCCAGCAGTTTATGGGACAGGGTCACAGATACGCAGTATTTT
.	TRBV6-6	TRBJ1-5	.	CASSYRGDQPQHF	TGTGCCAGCAGTTACAGGGGCGATCAGCCCCAGCATTTT
.	TRBV11-3	TRBJ2-1	.	CASSPQDGEQFF	TGTGCCAGCAGCCCCCAGGACGGTGAGCAGTTCTTC